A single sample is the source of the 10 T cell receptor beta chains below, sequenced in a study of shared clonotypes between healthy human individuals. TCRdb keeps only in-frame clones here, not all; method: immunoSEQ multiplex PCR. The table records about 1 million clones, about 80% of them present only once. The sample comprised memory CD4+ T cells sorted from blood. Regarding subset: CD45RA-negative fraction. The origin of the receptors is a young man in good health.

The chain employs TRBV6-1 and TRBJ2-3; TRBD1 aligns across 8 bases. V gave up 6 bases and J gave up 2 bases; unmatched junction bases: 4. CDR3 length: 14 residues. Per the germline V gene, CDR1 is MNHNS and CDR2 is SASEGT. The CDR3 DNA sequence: TGTGCCAGCAGATCGGGACAGGTCACAGATACGCAGTATTTT. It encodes CASRSGQVTDTQYF.

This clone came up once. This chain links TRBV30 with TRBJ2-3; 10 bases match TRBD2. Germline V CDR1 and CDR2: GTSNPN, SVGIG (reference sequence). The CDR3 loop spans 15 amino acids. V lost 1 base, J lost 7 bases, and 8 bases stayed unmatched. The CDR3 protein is CAWSGERGGRNTQYF. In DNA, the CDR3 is TGTGCCTGGAGTGGAGAGCGGGGGGGAAGAAATACGCAGTATTTT.

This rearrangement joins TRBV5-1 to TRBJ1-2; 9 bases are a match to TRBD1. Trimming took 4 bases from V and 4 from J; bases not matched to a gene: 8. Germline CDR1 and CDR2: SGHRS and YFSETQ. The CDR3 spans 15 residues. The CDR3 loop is CASSATGGIAYGYTF. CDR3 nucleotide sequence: TGCGCCAGCAGCGCGACAGGGGGGATCGCCTATGGCTACACCTTC.

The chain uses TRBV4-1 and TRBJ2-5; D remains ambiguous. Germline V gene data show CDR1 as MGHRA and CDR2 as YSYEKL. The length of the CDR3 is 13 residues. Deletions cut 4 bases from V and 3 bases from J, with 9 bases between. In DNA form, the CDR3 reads TGCGCCAGCAGCCGGGGATCCAAAGAGACCCAGTACTTC. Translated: CASSRGSKETQYF.

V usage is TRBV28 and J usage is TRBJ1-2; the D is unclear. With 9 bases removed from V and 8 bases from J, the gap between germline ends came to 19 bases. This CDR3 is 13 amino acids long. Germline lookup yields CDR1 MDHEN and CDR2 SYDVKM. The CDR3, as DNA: TGTGCCAGTATGGCGGTCGATGTCTACGGCTACACCTTC. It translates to CASMAVDVYGYTF.

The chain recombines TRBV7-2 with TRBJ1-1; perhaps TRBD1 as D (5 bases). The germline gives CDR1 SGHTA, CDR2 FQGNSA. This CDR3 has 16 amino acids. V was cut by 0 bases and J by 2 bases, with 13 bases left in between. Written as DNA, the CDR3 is TGTGCCAGCAGCTTAGCGGGGCACGCACTAAACACTGAAGCTTTCTTT. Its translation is CASSLAGHALNTEAFF. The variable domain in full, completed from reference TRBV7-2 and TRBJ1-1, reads GAGVSQSPSNKVTEKGKDVELRCDPISGHTALYWYRQSLGQGLEFLIYFQGNSAPDKSGLPSDRFSAERTGGSVSTLTIQRTQQEDSAVYLCASSLAGHALNTEAFFGQGTRLTVV.

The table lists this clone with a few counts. The CDR3 sequence: CASSYDITGGNNEQFF. CDR3 in DNA: TGTGCCAGCAGTTACGATATTACAGGGGGAAACAATGAGCAGTTCTTC. J is TRBJ2-1 and V is TRBV6-6; 8 bases are shared with TRBD1. Germline V gene sequence: CDR1 MNHNY, CDR2 SVGAGI (reference sequence). V was clipped by 2 bases and J by 5 bases; unmatched bases: 8. This CDR3 is built from 16 residues.

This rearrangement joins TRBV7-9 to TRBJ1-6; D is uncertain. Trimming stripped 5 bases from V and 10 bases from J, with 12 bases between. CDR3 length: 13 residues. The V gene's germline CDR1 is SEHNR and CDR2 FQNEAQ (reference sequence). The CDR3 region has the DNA TGTGCCAGCAGCCAGCAACAGCGGTCACCCCTCCACTTT. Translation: CASSQQQRSPLHF.

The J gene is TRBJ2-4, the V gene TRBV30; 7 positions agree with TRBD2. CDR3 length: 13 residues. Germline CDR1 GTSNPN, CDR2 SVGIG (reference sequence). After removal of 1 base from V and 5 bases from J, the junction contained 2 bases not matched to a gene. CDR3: CAWSGLAENIQYF. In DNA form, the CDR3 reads TGTGCCTGGAGTGGGCTAGCGGAAAACATTCAGTACTTC.

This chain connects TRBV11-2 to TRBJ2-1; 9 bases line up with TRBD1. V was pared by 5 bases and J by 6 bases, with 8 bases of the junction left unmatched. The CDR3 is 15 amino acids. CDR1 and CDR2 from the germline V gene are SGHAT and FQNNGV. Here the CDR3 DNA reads TGTGCCAGCAGCCCGGACAGGGGCTGGGGCAATGAGCAGTTCTTC. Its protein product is CASSPDRGWGNEQFF.